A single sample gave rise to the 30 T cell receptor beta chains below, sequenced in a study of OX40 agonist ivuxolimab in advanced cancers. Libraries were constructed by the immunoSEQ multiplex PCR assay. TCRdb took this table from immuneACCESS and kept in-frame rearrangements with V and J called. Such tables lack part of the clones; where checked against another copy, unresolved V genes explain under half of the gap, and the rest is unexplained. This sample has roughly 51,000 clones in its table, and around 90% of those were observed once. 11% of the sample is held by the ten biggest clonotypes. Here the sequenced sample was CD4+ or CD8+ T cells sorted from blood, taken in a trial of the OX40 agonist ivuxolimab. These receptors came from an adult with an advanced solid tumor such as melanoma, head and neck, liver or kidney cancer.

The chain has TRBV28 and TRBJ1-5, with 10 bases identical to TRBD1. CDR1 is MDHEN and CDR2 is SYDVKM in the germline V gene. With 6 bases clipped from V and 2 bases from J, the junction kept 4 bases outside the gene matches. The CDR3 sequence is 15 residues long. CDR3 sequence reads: CASRADRGGNQPQHF. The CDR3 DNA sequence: TGTGCCAGCAGAGCGGACAGGGGGGGCAATCAGCCCCAGCATTTT.

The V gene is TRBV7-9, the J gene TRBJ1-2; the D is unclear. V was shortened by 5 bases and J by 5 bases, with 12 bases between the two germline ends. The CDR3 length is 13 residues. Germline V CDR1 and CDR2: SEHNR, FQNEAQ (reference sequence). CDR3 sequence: CASSLIGGYGYTF. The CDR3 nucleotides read TGTGCCAGCAGCCTGATAGGCGGGTATGGCTACACCTTC.

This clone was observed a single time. The CDR3 nucleotides are TGTGCCAGCGGACTTAAAACAGGGTCGGTTTCCGCCCTTCATCAGCCCCAGCATTTT. It specifies CASGLKTGSVSALHQPQHF. The chain uses TRBV5-8 and TRBJ1-5, with D maybe TRBD1 (6 bases). Trimming took off 7 bases at V and 5 bases at J, with 31 bases between the two ends. In germline, CDR1 is SGHTS, CDR2 YDEGEE. This CDR3 region has 19 residues.

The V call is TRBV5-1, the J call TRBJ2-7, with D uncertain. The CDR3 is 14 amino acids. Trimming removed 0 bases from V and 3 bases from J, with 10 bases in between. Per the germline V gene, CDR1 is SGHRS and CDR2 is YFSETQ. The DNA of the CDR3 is TGCGCCAGCAGCTTGGAGTGGCCCTTCTACGAGCAGTACTTC. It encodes CASSLEWPFYEQYF. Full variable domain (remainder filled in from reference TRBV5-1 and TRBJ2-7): KAGVTQTPRYLIKTRGQQVTLSCSPISGHRSVSWYQQTPGQGLQFLFEYFSETQRNKGNFPGRFSGRQFSNSRSEMNVSTLELGDSALYLCASSLEWPFYEQYFGPGTRLTVT.

The CDR3 DNA is TGCGCCAGCAGCCAAGAACTCCTTGGGTCAACTAATGAAAAACTGTTTTTT. Its translation: CASSQELLGSTNEKLFF. V usage is TRBV4-1 and J usage is TRBJ1-4; D ambiguous. Germline CDR1 MGHRA, CDR2 YSYEKL. The CDR3 is 17 residues long. The V gene lost 0 bases and the J gene lost 0 bases, with 11 bases spanning the gap.

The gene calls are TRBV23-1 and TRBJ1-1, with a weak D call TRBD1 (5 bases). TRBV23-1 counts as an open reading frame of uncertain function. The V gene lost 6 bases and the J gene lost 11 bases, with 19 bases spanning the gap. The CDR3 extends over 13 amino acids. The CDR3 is CASRITGTYRAFF. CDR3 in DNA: TGCGCCAGCAGGATTACCGGGACTTACAGGGCTTTCTTT.

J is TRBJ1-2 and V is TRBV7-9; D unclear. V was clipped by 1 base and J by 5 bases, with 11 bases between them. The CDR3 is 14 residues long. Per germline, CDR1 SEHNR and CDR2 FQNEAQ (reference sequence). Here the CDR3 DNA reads TGTGCCAGCAGCTTAGTGGTCGGGTCGTATGGCTACACCTTC. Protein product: CASSLVVGSYGYTF.

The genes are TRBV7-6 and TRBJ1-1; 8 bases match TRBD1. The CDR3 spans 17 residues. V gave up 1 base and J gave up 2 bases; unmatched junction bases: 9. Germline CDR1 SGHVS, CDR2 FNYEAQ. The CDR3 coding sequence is TGTGCCAGCAGCTTAGGCACCACGGACAGGGTTAACACTGAAGCTTTCTTT. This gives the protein CASSLGTTDRVNTEAFF.

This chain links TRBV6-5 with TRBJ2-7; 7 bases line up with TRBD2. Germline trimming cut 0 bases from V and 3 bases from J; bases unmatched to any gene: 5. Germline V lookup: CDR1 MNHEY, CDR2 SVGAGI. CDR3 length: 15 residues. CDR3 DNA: TGTGCCAGCAGTTACTCGAGTCTAGCGGTCTACGAGCAGTACTTC. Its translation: CASSYSSLAVYEQYF.

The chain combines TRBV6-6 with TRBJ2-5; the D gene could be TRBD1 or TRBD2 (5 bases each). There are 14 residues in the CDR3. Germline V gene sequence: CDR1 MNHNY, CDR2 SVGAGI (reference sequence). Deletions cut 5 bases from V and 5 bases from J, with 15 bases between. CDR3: CASSGTGYGETQYF. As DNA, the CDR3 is TGTGCCAGCAGTGGGACGGGATATGGGGAGACCCAGTACTTC.

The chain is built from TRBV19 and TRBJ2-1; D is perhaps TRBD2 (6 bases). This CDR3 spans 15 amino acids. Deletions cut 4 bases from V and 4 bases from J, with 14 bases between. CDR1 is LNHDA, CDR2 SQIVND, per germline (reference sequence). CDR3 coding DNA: TGTGCCAGTAGTACCCTCTGGGGGGAATACAATGAGCAGTTCTTC. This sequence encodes CASSTLWGEYNEQFF.

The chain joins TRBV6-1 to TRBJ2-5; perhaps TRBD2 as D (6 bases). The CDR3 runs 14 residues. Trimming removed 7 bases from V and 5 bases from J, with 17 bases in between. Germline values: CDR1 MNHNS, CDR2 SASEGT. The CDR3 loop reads CASTLGWGVETQYF. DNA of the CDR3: TGTGCCAGCACCCTAGGGTGGGGGGTTGAGACCCAGTACTTC.

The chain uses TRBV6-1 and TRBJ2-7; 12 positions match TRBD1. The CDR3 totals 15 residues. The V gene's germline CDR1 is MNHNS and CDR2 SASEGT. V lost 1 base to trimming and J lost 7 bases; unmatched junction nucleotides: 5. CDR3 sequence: CASSEVGTGGWEQYV. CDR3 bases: TGTGCCAGCAGTGAAGTAGGGACAGGGGGCTGGGAGCAGTACGTC.

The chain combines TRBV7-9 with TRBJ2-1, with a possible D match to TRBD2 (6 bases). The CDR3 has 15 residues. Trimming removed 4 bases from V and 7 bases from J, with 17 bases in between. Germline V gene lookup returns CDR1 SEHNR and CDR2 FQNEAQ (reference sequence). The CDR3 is CASSSRDGTRNEQFF. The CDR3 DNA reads TGTGCCAGCAGCTCCCGGGACGGGACTCGTAATGAGCAGTTCTTC. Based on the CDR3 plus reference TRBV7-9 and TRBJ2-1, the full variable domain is DTGVSQNPRHKITKRGQNVTFRCDPISEHNRLYWYRQTLGQGPEFLTYFQNEAQLEKSRLLSDRFSAERPKGSFSTLEIQRTEQGDSAMYLCASSSRDGTRNEQFFGPGTRLTVL.

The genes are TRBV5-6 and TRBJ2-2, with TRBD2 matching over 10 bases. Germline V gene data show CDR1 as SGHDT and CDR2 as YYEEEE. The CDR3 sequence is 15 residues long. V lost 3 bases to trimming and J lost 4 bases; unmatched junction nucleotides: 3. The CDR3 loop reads CASSSSGSATGELFF. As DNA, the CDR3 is TGTGCCAGCAGCTCTAGCGGGAGTGCCACCGGGGAGCTGTTTTTT. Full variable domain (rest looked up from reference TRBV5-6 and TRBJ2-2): DAGVTQSPTHLIKTRGQQVTLRCSPKSGHDTVSWYQQALGQGPQFIFQYYEEEERQRGNFPDRFSGHQFPNYSSELNVNALLLGDSALYLCASSSSGSATGELFFGEGSRLTVL.

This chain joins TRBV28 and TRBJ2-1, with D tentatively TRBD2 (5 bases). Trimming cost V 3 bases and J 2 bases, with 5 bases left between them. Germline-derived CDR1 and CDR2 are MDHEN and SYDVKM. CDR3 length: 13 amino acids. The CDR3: CASSFSAYNEQFF. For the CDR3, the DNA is TGTGCCAGCAGTTTTAGCGCCTACAATGAGCAGTTCTTC.

As DNA, the CDR3 is TGTGCCAGCAGCTCCCAAGGCGGGGGGAACACTGAAGCTTTCTTT. Its protein product is CASSSQGGGNTEAFF. The chain has TRBV7-6 and TRBJ1-1; TRBD1 is a possible D gene (5 bases). The CDR3 extends over 15 amino acids. V lost 4 bases to trimming and J lost 1 base, with 13 bases between them. Germline V CDR1 and CDR2: SGHVS, FNYEAQ.

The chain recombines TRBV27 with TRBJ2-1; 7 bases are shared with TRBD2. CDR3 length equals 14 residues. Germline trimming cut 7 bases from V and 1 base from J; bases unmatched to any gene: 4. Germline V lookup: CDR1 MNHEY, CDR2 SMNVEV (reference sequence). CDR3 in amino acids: CASTSRGSYNEQFF. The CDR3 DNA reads TGTGCCAGCACCTCGCGGGGGTCCTACAATGAGCAGTTCTTC.

The CDR3 nucleotides are TGTGCCAGCAGCTTGTTTAGCAATCAGCCCCAGCATTTT. This translates into CASSLFSNQPQHF. The V gene is TRBV7-8, the J gene TRBJ1-5; D is unclear. Germline-derived CDR1 and CDR2 are SGHVS and FQNEAQ. The CDR3 has 13 amino acids. Trimming stripped 3 bases from V and 0 bases from J, with 3 bases between.

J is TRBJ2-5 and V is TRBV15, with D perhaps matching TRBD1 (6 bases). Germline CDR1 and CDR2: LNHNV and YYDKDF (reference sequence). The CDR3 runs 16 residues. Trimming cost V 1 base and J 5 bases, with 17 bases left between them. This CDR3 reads CATSRGIGQFTETQYF. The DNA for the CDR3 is TGTGCCACCAGCAGAGGAATTGGACAGTTCACGGAGACCCAGTACTTC.

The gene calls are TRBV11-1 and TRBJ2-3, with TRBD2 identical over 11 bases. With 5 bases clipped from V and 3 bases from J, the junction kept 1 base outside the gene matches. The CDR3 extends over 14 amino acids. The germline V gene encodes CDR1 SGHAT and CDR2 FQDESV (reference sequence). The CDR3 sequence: CASSTSGRTDTQYF. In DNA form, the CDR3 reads TGTGCCAGCAGCACTAGCGGGAGAACAGATACGCAGTATTTT.

Here the CDR3 reads CASSLGDRGRTEAFF. CDR3 nucleotide sequence: TGCGCCAGCAGCTTGGGGGACAGGGGGAGGACTGAAGCTTTCTTT. V usage is TRBV5-1 and J usage is TRBJ1-1; TRBD1 agrees at 11 bases. After removal of 0 bases from V and 5 bases from J, the junction contained 3 bases not matched to a gene. Germline CDR1 reads SGHRS; CDR2 reads YFSETQ. This CDR3 spans 15 amino acids. The entire variable domain, with the rest obtained from reference TRBV5-1 and TRBJ1-1, is as follows: KAGVTQTPRYLIKTRGQQVTLSCSPISGHRSVSWYQQTPGQGLQFLFEYFSETQRNKGNFPGRFSGRQFSNSRSEMNVSTLELGDSALYLCASSLGDRGRTEAFFGQGTRLTVV.

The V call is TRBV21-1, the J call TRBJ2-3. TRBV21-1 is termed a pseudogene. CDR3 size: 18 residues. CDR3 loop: CASSKVGPRGRIPNTQYF. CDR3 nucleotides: TGTGCCAGCAGCAAAGTGGGCCCGAGGGGCAGGATTCCAAATACGCAGTATTTT.

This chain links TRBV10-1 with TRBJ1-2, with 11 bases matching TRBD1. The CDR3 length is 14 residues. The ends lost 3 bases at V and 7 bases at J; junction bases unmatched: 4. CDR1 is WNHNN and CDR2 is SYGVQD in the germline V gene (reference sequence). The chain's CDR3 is CASSERTGGFGYTF. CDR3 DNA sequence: TGCGCCAGCAGTGAAAGGACAGGGGGCTTTGGCTACACCTTC.

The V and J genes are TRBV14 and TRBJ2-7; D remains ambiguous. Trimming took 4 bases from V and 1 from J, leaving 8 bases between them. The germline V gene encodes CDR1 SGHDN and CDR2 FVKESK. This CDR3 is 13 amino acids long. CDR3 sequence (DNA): TGTGCCAGCAGCCCCCGGGTATCCTACGAGCAGTACTTC. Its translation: CASSPRVSYEQYF.

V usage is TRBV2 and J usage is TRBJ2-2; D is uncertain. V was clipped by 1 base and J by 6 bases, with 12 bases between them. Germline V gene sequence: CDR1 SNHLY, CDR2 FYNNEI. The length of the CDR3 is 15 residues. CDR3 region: CASSEVSIFAGELFF. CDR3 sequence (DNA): TGTGCCAGCAGTGAAGTTTCGATCTTTGCCGGGGAGCTGTTTTTT.

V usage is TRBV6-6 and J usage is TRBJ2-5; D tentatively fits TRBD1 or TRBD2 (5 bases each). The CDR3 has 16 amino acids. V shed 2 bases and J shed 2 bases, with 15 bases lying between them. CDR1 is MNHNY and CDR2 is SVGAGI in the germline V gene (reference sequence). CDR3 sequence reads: CASSYPPGPIQETQYF. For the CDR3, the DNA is TGTGCCAGCAGTTACCCTCCGGGGCCTATACAAGAGACCCAGTACTTC.

This CDR3 is CASSQETSGRVDTGELFF. CDR3 nucleotide sequence: TGCGCCAGCAGCCAAGAAACTAGCGGGAGGGTGGACACCGGGGAGCTGTTTTTT. The chain couples TRBV4-3 to TRBJ2-2, with TRBD2 identical over 13 bases. The V gene end was trimmed by 0 bases and the J gene end by 3 bases; junction bases not matched to a gene: 4. The CDR3 totals 18 residues. Per the germline V gene, CDR1 is LGHNA and CDR2 is YSLEER.

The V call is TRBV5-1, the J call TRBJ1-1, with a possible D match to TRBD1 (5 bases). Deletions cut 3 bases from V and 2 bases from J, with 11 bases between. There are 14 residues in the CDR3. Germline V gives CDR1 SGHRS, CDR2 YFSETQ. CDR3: CASSSSGTNTEAFF. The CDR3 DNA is TGCGCCAGCAGCTCTTCCGGGACTAACACTGAAGCTTTCTTT.

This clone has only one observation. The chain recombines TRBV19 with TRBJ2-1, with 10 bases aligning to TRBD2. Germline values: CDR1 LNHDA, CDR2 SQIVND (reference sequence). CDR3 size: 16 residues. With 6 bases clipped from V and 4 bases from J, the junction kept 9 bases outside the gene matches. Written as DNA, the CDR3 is TGTGCCAGTAGAAATTTAGCGGGGGGACAATACAATGAGCAGTTCTTC. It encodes CASRNLAGGQYNEQFF.